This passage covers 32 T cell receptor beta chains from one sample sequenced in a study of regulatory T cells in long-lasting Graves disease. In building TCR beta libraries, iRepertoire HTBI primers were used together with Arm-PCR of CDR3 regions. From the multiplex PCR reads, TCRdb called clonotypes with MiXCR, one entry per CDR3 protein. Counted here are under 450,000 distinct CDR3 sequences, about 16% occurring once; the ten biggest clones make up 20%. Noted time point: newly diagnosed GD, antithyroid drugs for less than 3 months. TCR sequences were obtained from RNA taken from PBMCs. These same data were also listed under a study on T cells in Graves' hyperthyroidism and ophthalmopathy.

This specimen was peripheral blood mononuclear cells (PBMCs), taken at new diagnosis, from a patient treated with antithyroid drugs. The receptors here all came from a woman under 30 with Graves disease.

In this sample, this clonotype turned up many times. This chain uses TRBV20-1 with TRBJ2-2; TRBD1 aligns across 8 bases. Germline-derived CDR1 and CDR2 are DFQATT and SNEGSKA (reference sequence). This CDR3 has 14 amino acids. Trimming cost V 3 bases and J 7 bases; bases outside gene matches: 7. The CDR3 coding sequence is TGCAGTGCTAGCCGGACAGGGAAAGGCGGGGAGCTGTTTTTT. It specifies CSASRTGKGGELFF.

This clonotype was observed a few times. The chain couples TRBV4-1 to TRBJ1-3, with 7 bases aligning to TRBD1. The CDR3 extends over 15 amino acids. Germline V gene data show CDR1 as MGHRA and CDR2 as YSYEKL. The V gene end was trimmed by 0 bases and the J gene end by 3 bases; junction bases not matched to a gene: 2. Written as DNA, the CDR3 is TGCGCCAGCAGCCAAGATGACAGGGATGGAAACACCATATATTTT. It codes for CASSQDDRDGNTIYF.

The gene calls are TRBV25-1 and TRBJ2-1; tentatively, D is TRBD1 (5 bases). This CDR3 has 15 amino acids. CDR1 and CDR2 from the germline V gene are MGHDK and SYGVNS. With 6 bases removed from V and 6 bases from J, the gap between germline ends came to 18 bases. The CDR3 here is CASSQPSGQGNEQFF. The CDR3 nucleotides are TGTGCCAGCAGCCAGCCGTCGGGTCAGGGCAATGAGCAGTTCTTC.

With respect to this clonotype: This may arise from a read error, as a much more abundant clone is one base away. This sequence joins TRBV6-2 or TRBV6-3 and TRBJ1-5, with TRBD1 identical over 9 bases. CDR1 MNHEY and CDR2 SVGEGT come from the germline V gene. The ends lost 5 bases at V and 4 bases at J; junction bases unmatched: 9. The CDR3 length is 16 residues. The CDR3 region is CASSAKGQGGNQPQHF. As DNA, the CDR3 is TGTGCCAGCAGTGCCAAGGGACAGGGTGGTAATCAGCCCCAGCATTTT.

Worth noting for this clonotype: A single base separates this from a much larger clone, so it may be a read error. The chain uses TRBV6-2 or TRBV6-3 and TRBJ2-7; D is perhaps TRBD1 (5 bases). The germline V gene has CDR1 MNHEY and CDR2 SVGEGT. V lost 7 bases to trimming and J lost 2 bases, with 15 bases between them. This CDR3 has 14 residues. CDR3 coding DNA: TGTGCCAGCACCCAGGGTCCAGGTACCTACGAGCAGTACTTC. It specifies CASTQGPGTYEQYF.

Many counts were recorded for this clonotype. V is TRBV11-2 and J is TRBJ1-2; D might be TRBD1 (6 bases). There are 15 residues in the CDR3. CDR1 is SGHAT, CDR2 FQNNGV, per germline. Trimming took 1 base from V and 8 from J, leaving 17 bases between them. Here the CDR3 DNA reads TGTGCCAGCAGCTTAGTGAGGGGGAGGTTTAGCGGCTACACCTTC. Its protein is CASSLVRGRFSGYTF.

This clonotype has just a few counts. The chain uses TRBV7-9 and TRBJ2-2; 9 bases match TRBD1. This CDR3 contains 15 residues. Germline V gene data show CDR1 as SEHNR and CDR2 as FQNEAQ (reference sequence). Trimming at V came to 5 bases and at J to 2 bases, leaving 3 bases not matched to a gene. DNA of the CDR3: TGTGCCAGCAGCCATACAGGGGGCAACACCGGGGAGCTGTTTTTT. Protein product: CASSHTGGNTGELFF.

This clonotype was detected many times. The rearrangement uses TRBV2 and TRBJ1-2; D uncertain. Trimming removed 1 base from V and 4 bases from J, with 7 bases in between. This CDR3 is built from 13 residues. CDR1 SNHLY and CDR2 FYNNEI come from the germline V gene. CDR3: CASSEENGYGYTF. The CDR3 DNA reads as TGTGCCAGCAGTGAAGAGAACGGCTATGGCTACACCTTC.

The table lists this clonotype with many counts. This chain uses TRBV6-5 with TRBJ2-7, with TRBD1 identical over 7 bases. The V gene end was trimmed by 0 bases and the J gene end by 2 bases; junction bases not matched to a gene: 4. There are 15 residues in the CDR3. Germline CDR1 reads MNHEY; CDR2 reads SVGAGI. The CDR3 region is CASSYSFDRAYEQYF. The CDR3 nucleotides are TGTGCCAGCAGTTACTCTTTCGACAGGGCCTACGAGCAGTACTTC.

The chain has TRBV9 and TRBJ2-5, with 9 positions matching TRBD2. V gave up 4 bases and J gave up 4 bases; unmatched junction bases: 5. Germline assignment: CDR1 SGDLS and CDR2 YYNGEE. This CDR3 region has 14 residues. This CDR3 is CASSPGLAPETQYF. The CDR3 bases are TGTGCCAGCAGCCCGGGACTAGCCCCAGAGACCCAGTACTTC.

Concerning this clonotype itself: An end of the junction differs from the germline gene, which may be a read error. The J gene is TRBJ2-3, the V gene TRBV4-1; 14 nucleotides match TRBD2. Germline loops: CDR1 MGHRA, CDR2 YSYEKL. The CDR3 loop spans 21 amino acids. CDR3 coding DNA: TGCGCCAGCAGCGAAGACTCAGGCGGGACTAGCGGGGGCCTGCGCACAGATACGCAGTATTTT. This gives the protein CASSEDSGGTSGGLRTDTQYF.

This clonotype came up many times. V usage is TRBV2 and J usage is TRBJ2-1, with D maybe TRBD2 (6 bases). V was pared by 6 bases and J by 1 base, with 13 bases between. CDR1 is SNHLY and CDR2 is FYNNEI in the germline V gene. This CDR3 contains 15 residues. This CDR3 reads CASRATSSSYNEQFF. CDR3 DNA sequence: TGTGCCAGCAGGGCTACTAGCAGTTCCTACAATGAGCAGTTCTTC. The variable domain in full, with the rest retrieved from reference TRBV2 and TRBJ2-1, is EPEVTQTPSHQVTQMGQEVILRCVPISNHLYFYWYRQILGQKVEFLVSFYNNEISEKSEIFDDQFSVERPDGSNFTLKIRSTKLEDSAMYFCASRATSSSYNEQFFGPGTRLTVL.

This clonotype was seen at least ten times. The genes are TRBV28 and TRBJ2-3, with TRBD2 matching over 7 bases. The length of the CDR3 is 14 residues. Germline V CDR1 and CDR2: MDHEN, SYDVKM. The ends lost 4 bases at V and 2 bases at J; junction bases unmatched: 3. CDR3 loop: CASSSTSTTDTQYF. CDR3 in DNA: TGTGCCAGCAGTTCGACTAGCACCACAGATACGCAGTATTTT. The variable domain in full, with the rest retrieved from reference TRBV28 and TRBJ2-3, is DVKVTQSSRYLVKRTGEKVFLECVQDMDHENMFWYRQDPGLGLRLIYFSYDVKMKEKGDIPEGYSVSREKKERFSLILESASTNQTSMYLCASSSTSTTDTQYFGPGTRLTVL.

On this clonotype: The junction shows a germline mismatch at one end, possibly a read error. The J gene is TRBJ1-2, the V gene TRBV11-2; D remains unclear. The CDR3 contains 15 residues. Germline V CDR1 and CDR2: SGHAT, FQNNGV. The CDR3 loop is CASSLDGGFNYGYAF. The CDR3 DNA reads TGTGCCAGCAGCTTAGATGGAGGATTCAACTATGGCTACGCCTTC. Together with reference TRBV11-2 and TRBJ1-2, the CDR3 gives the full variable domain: EAGVAQSPRYKIIEKRQSVAFWCNPISGHATLYWYQQILGQGPKLLIQFQNNGVVDDSQLPKDRFSAERLKGVDSTLKIQPAKLEDSAVYLCASSLDGGFNYGYAFGSGTRLTVV.

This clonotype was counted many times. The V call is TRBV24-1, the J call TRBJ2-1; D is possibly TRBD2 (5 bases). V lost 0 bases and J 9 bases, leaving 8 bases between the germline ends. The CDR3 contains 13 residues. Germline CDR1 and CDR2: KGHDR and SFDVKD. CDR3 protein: CATSDLGRGEQFF. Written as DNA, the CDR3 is TGTGCCACCAGTGATTTGGGGAGAGGTGAGCAGTTCTTC.

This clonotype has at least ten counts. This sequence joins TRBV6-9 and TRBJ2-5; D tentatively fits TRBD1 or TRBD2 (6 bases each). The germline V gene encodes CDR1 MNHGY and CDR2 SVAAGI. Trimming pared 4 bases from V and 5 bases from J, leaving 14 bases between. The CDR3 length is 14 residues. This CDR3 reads CASSSGQRAETQYF. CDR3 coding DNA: TGTGCCAGCAGTTCCGGACAGCGGGCGGAGACCCAGTACTTC.

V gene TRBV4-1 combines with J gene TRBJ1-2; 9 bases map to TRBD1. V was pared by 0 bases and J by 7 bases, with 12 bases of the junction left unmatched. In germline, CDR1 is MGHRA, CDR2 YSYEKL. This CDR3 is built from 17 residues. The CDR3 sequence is CASSQDHGTGLDSGYTF. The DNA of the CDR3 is TGCGCCAGCAGCCAAGATCACGGGACAGGGCTTGATAGTGGCTACACCTTC.

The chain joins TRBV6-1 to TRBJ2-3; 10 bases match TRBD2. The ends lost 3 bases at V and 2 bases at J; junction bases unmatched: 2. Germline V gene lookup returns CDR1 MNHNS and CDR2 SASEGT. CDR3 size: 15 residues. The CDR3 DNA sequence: TGTGCCAGCAGTGAGCTAGCGGGAGCCACAGATACGCAGTATTTT. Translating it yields CASSELAGATDTQYF.

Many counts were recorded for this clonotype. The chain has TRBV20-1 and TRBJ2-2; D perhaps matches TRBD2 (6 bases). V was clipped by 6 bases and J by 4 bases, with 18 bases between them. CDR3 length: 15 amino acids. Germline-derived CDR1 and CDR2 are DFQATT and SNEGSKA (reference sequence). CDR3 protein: CSAAPPGRGTGELFF. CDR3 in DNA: TGCAGTGCAGCCCCCCCCGGGAGAGGCACCGGGGAGCTGTTTTTT.

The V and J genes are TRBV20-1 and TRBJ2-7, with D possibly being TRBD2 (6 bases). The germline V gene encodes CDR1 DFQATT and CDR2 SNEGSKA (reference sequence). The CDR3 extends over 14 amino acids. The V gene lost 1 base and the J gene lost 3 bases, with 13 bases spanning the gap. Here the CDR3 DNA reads TGCAGTGCTAGAGTACGGCTAGCGAACTACGAGCAGTACTTC. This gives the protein CSARVRLANYEQYF.

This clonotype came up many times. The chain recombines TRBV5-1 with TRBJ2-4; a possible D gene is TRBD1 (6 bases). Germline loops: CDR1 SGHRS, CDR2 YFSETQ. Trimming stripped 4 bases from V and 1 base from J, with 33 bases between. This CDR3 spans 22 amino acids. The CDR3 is CASSHQVLNRESGLLAKNIQYF. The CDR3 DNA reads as TGCGCCAGCAGCCACCAAGTTCTAAACAGGGAATCTGGCCTGCTGGCCAAAAACATTCAGTACTTC. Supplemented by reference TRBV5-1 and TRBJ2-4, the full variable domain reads KAGVTQTPRYLIKTRGQQVTLSCSPISGHRSVSWYQQTPGQGLQFLFEYFSETQRNKGNFPGRFSGRQFSNSRSEMNVSTLELGDSALYLCASSHQVLNRESGLLAKNIQYFGAGTRLSVL.

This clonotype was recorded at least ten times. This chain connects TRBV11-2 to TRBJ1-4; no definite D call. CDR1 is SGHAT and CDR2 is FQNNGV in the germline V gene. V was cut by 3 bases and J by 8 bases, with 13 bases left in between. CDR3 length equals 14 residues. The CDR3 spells CASSFGRRKEKLFF. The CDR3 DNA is TGTGCCAGCAGCTTCGGGAGGAGGAAAGAAAAACTGTTTTTT.

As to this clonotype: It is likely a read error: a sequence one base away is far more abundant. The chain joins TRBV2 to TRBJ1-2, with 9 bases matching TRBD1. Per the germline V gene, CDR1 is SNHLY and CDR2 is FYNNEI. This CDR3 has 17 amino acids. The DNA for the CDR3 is TGTGCCGGCAGTGACCCCAACTGGACAGGGGACTTCCATGGCTACACCTTC. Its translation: CAGSDPNWTGDFHGYTF.

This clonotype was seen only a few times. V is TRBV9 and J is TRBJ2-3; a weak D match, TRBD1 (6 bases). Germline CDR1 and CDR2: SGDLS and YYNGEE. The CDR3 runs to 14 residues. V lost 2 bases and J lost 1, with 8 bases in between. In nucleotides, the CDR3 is TGTGCCAGCAGCGTGAAGGGGGGCACAGATACGCAGTATTTT. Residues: CASSVKGGTDTQYF.

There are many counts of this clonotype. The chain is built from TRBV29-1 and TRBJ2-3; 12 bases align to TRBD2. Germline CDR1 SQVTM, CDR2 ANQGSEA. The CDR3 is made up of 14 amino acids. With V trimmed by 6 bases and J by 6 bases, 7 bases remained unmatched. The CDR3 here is CSVSTSGSSDTQYF. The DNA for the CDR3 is TGCAGCGTCTCGACTAGCGGGAGTTCCGATACGCAGTATTTT.

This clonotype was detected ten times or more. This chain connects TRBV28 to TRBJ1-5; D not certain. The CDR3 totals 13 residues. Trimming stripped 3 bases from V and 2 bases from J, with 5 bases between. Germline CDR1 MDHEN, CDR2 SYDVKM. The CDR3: CASSFEGNQPQHF. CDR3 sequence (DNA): TGTGCCAGCAGTTTCGAGGGCAATCAGCCCCAGCATTTT.

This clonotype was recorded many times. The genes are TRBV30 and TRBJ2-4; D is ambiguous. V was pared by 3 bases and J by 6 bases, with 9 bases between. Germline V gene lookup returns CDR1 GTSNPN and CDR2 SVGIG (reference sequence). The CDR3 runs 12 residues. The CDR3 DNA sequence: TGTGCCTGGAGCGGTGCCGGAAACATTCAGTACTTC. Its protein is CAWSGAGNIQYF.

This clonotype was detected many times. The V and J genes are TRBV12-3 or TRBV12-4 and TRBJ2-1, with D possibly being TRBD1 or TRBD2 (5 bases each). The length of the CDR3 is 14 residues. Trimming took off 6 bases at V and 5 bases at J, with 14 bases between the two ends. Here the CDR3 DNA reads TGTGCCAGCAGCCCCACGGGACGCAACAATGAGCAGTTCTTC. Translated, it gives CASSPTGRNNEQFF.

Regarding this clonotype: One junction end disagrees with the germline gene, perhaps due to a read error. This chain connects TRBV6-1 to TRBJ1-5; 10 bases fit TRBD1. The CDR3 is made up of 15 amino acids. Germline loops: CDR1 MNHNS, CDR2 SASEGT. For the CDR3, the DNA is TGTGCCAGCAGTCGCGGACAGGGGGGCAATCGGCCCCAGCATTTT. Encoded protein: CASSRGQGGNRPQHF.

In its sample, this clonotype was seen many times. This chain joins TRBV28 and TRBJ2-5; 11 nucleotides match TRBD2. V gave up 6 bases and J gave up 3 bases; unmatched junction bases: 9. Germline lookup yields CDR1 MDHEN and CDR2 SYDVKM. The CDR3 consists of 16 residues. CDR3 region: CASSRGLAEGEETQYF. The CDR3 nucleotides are TGTGCCAGCAGCCGGGGACTAGCGGAGGGGGAAGAGACCCAGTACTTC. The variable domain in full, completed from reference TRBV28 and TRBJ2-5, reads DVKVTQSSRYLVKRTGEKVFLECVQDMDHENMFWYRQDPGLGLRLIYFSYDVKMKEKGDIPEGYSVSREKKERFSLILESASTNQTSMYLCASSRGLAEGEETQYFGPGTRLLVL.

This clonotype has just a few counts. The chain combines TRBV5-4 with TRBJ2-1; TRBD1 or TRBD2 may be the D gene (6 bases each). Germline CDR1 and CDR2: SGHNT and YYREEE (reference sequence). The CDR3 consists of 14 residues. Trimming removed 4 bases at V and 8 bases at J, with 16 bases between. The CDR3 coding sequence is TGTGCCAGCAGCCTGGGGGCGGGAAGGGATGAGCAGTTCTTC. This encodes CASSLGAGRDEQFF.

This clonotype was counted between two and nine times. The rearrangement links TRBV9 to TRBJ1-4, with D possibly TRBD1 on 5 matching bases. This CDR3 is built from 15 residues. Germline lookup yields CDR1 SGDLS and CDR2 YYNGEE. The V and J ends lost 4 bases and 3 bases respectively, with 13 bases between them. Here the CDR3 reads CASSPGRVPNEKLFF. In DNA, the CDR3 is TGTGCCAGCAGCCCAGGCAGGGTACCTAATGAAAAACTGTTTTTT.